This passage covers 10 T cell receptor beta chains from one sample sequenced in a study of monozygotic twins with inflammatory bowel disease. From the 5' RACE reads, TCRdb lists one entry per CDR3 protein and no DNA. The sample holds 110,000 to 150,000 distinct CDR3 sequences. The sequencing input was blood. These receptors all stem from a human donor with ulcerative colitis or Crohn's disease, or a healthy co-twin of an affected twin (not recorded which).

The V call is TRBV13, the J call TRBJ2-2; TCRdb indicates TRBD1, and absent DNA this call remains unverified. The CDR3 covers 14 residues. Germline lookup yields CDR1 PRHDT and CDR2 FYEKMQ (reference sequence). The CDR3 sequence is CPPGIRGGTGELFF.

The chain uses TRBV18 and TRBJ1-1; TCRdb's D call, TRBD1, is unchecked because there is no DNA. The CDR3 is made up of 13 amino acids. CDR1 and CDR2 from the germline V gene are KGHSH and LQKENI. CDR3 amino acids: CASSPKGGTEAFF.

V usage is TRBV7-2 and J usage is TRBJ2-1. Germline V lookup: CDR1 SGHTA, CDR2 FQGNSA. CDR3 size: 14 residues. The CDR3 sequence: CASSLASSYNEQFF. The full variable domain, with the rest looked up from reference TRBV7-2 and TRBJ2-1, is GAGVSQSPSNKVTEKGKDVELRCDPISGHTALYWYRQSLGQGLEFLIYFQGNSAPDKSGLPSDRFSAERTGGSVSTLTIQRTQQEDSAVYLCASSLASSYNEQFFGPGTRLTVL.

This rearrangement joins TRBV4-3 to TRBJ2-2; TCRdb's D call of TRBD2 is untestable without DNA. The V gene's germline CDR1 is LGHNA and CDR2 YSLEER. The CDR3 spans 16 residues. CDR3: CASSQVAGGVTGELFF.

The CDR3 reads CASSLTGGPPQHF. This chain links TRBV12-3 or TRBV12-4 with TRBJ1-5; TCRdb returns TRBD1, unconfirmable since there is no DNA. This CDR3 is built from 13 residues.

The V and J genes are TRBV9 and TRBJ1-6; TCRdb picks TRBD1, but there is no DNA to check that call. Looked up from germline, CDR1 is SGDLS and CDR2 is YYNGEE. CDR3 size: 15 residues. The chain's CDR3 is CASSVGDRGISPLHF.

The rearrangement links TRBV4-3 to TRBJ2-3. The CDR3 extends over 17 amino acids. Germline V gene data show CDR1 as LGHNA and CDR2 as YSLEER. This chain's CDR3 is CASSQAPAEPSTDTQYF.

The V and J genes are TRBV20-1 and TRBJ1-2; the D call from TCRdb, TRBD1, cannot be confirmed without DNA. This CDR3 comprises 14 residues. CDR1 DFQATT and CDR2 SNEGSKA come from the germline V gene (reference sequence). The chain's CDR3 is CSARAEWDGYGYTF.

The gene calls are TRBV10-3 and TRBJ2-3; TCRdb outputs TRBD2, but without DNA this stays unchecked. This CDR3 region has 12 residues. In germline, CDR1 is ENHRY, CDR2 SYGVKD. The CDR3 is CATSYSTDTQYF.

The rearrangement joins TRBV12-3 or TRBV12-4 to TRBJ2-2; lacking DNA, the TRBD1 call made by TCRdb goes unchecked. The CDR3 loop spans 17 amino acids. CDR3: CASSLPRGTFNTGELFF.